A single T cell receptor (beta chain) is shown here with its context. Its antigen has not been determined. Nothing much larger sits one base from this clone, and base qualities are not available. V was cut back by 0 bases and J by 8 bases, leaving a gap of 9 bases between them. From the cysteine up to the phenylalanine, the CDR3 has a length of 14 residues. Just CDR3 DNA is preserved here, 42 bases in frame from base 1. CDR1 and CDR2, looked up from the germline V gene, are SGHDT and YYEEEE. Whole blood was collected in K2EDTA tubes by collaborating institutions according to the institutions' own protocols. For TCRbeta analysis, collaborator samples were shipped as frozen whole blood, as isolated PBMCs, or as DNA extracted from either sample type. This sample is drawn from a study of blood T cell repertoires in COVID-19 (dated by TCRdb to the early 2020s). About the study as a whole: Samples covering the acute and convalescent phases of COVID-19 were provided by collaborators in the United States, Italy and Spain. Where available, HLA class I and class II types were taken from metadata supplied by the sample provider and were not determined by assay-based typing. The repertoires were released in a freely available public database meant as a resource for research on the immune response to SARS-CoV-2. Sample metadata almost always included a de-identified subject ID, COVID-19 status, age in years and sex. Subjects who had been exposed to COVID-19, were actively infected with it, or had recovered from it provided the deeply sampled blood TCRbeta repertoires that made up the dataset. The material from the prospective study consisted of cDNA or gDNA derived from T cells, B-cell-depleted T cells, or PBMCs. The samples were drawn from the first 160 participants of the ongoing ImmuneRACE study and from 950 to 1,500 subjects provided by 6 global collaborators. Paper-wide results and their limitations: How much clinical and demographic metadata was included differed by source and by participant, and the metadata was provided uncurated.

The immunoSEQ Assay, a bias-controlled multiplex PCR, was used to amplify TCRbeta CDR3 regions from genomic DNA. The published analysis was carried out like this. The number of nucleated cells in each sample was estimated from the amplification of reference gene primers within the assay. To quantify the absolute abundance of each unique TCRbeta CDR3 rearrangement, sequence reads were collapsed and filtered. For each sample, productive Simpson clonality was calculated as the square root of Simpson's diversity index across productive rearrangements. This is the immuneACCESS table as TCRdb keeps it, with only in-frame sequences that have V and J called. A part of the clones is gone; compared with another copy, unresolved V genes explain less than half, and the rest is unexplained. The V and J calls and clone size were taken over from that table, and D and trimming were inferred from the DNA. Present in this sample are fewer than 85,000 clones, around three quarters of which were seen just once. Of the sample, approximately 34% falls within the top ten clones.

The sequencing sample was made of peripheral blood. The source is a woman in her 70s with acute or convalescent COVID-19. Recombination connected TRBV5-6 to TRBJ1-6; 5 matching bases give a weak D call of TRBD1. At the DNA level, the sequence is TGTGCCAGCAGCTTGGGGGGCAACGATTCACCCCTCCACTTT. This gives the protein CASSLGGNDSPLHF.